The 14 T cell receptor beta chains below come from one sample, sequenced in a study of blood T cell repertoires in COVID-19. Measured with immunoSEQ multiplex PCR; TCRdb has only the in-frame clones, and not every one. Of about 81,000 clones listed, 85% to 90% are singletons. The sequenced sample was PBMCs or T cells enriched from blood (not recorded which). These TCRs come from a woman aged 50 to 60 with acute COVID-19.

The chain recombines TRBV2 with TRBJ2-1; 8 nucleotides agree with TRBD2. Germline-derived CDR1 and CDR2 are SNHLY and FYNNEI. This CDR3 has 13 residues. With 4 bases clipped from V and 9 bases from J, the junction kept 5 bases outside the gene matches. In nucleotides, the CDR3 is TGTGCCAGCAGTGCGGGGGGGGACTCTGAGCAGTTCTTC. Protein: CASSAGGDSEQFF.

This clone was picked up one time. The V gene is TRBV4-3, the J gene TRBJ2-7, with 8 bases aligning to TRBD2. The CDR3 covers 18 residues. CDR1 and CDR2 (germline): LGHNA, YSLEER. Unmatched junction bases numbered 13, after V lost 0 bases and J lost 3 bases. The CDR3 reads CASSQDLPKSGRGYEQYF. CDR3 in DNA: TGCGCCAGCAGCCAAGACCTACCAAAGAGCGGGAGAGGCTACGAGCAGTACTTC.

This clone has just one count. The chain carries TRBV28 and TRBJ1-1, with 8 bases identical to TRBD1. The CDR3 contains 13 residues. Germline lookup yields CDR1 MDHEN and CDR2 SYDVKM. V gave up 5 bases and J gave up 7 bases; unmatched junction bases: 6. The CDR3, as DNA: TGTGCCAGCAGTACCCAGGGGGCTGGTGAAGCTTTCTTT. Translating it yields CASSTQGAGEAFF.

V and J are TRBV19 and TRBJ2-2, with 7 positions matching TRBD2. The CDR3 contains 14 residues. Germline CDR1 is LNHDA and CDR2 is SQIVND (reference sequence). V was pared by 3 bases and J by 5 bases, with 3 bases of the junction left unmatched. CDR3 nucleotides: TGTGCCAGTAGTATGAGCGGGACTACCGGGGAGCTGTTTTTT. This codes for CASSMSGTTGELFF.

A few counts support this clone. The rearrangement uses TRBV9 and TRBJ2-3; D call uncertain. V lost 2 bases and J 0 bases, leaving 7 bases between the germline ends. CDR3 size: 14 residues. CDR1 and CDR2 (germline): SGDLS, YYNGEE. In nucleotides, the CDR3 is TGTGCCAGCAGCGTTTCGGAGAGCACAGATACGCAGTATTTT. Translated: CASSVSESTDTQYF.

In DNA form, the CDR3 reads TGTGCCAGCAGTTCGGACAGGGTCGTTGAGACCCAGTACTTC. This gives the protein CASSSDRVVETQYF. The chain is built from TRBV27 and TRBJ2-5, with 8 bases matching TRBD1. The CDR3 is made up of 14 amino acids. Trimming at V came to 4 bases and at J to 5 bases, leaving 6 bases not matched to a gene. Germline V gene data show CDR1 as MNHEY and CDR2 as SMNVEV (reference sequence).

The table lists this clone with a count of one. V is TRBV19 and J is TRBJ1-5, with D maybe TRBD1 (6 bases). The V gene's germline CDR1 is LNHDA and CDR2 SQIVND (reference sequence). CDR3 length equals 17 residues. V was shortened by 3 bases and J by 0 bases, with 15 bases between the two germline ends. The CDR3 DNA is TGTGCCAGTAGTATTACCAGGGGCCGCTATAGCAATCAGCCCCAGCATTTT. Its translation: CASSITRGRYSNQPQHF. The variable domain in full, with the rest retrieved from reference TRBV19 and TRBJ1-5, is DGGITQSPKYLFRKEGQNVTLSCEQNLNHDAMYWYRQDPGQGLRLIYYSQIVNDFQKGDIAEGYSVSREKKESFPLTVTSAQKNPTAFYLCASSITRGRYSNQPQHFGDGTRLSIL.

This chain connects TRBV9 to TRBJ2-2, with 9 bases matching TRBD2. The CDR3 has 17 amino acids. The junction had 7 bases not matched to a gene; V was cut back by 3 bases and J by 1 base. Germline CDR1 is SGDLS and CDR2 is YYNGEE. The CDR3 nucleotides read TGTGCCAGCAGCGCCAGTAGCGGGAGTATGAACACCGGGGAGCTGTTTTTT. This codes for CASSASSGSMNTGELFF.

The genes are TRBV7-2 and TRBJ2-1, with D uncertain. Trimming left V 3 bases short and J 10 bases short, with 16 bases between. CDR3 length: 14 amino acids. CDR1 and CDR2 (germline): SGHTA, FQGNSA. The DNA for the CDR3 is TGTGCCAGCAGCTTTCTTCCTGCGGATCTGGAGCAGTTCTTC. Its protein product is CASSFLPADLEQFF.

The gene calls are TRBV6-5 and TRBJ1-3, with TRBD1 identical over 10 bases. Germline CDR1 MNHEY, CDR2 SVGAGI. The V segment lost 5 bases and the J segment 4 bases; nucleotides outside the gene matches: 5. The CDR3 has 15 residues. The CDR3 region has the DNA TGTGCCAGCAGTCCGACAGGGGGCTCCGGAAACACCATATATTTT. Encoded protein: CASSPTGGSGNTIYF.

The chain recombines TRBV19 with TRBJ1-2; D perhaps matches TRBD1 (5 bases). Germline assignment: CDR1 LNHDA and CDR2 SQIVND (reference sequence). The length of the CDR3 is 12 residues. Trimming cost V 9 bases and J 5 bases, with 13 bases left between them. The CDR3 nucleotides are TGTGCCAGCTGCGTCGGGGGGTATGGCTACACCTTC. This sequence encodes CASCVGGYGYTF.

This chain joins TRBV18 and TRBJ2-7; the D gene is possibly TRBD1 (5 bases). The CDR3 covers 13 residues. Germline V lookup: CDR1 KGHSH, CDR2 LQKENI. The V end was cut by 3 bases, the J end by 1 base, with 7 bases between. The CDR3 loop reads CASSPSGSYEQYF. As DNA, the CDR3 is TGTGCCAGCTCACCGTCAGGGTCCTACGAGCAGTACTTC.

The chain combines TRBV6-4 with TRBJ2-3, with 8 bases aligning to TRBD2. Germline lookup yields CDR1 MRHNA and CDR2 SNTAGT. The CDR3 has 14 residues. The V gene end was trimmed by 5 bases and the J gene end by 2 bases; junction bases not matched to a gene: 3. The CDR3 sequence: CASSTTSATDTQYF. The CDR3 DNA sequence: TGTGCCAGCAGTACGACTAGCGCCACAGATACGCAGTATTTT.

This chain joins TRBV7-3 and TRBJ2-6; 9 nucleotides match TRBD1. Germline CDR1 and CDR2: SGHTA and FQGTGA. This CDR3 spans 18 amino acids. The V and J ends lost 5 bases and 0 bases, in that order; junction bases with no gene match: 8. CDR3 sequence: CASSLTGGLNSGANVLTF. For the CDR3, the DNA is TGTGCCAGCAGCCTTACAGGGGGCCTAAACTCTGGGGCCAACGTCCTGACTTTC.